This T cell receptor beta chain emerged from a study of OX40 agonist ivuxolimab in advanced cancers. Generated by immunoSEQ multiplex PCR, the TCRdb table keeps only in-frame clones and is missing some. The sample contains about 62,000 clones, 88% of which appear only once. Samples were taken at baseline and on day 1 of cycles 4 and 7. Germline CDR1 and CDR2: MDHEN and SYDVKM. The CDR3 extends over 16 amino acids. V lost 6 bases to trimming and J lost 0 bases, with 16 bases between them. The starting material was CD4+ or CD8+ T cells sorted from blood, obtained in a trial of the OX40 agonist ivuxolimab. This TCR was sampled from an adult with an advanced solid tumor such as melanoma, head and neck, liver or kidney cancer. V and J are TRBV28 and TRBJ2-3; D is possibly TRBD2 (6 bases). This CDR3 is CASSQLSGESTDTQYF. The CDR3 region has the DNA TGTGCCAGCAGCCAATTGTCGGGGGAAAGCACAGATACGCAGTATTTT. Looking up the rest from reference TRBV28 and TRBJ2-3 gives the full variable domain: DVKVTQSSRYLVKRTGEKVFLECVQDMDHENMFWYRQDPGLGLRLIYFSYDVKMKEKGDIPEGYSVSREKKERFSLILESASTNQTSMYLCASSQLSGESTDTQYFGPGTRLTVL.